What follows is one T cell receptor (beta chain) and its context. Sequenced by immunoSEQ multiplex PCR; TCRdb stores in-frame clones only, minus some. Of 300,000 to 350,000 clones listed, about nine tenths are singletons. Donors were grouped by their self-reported clinical history. The recovered donors of Cohort 3 showed two negative PCRs, clearance, or symptom resolution. The data belong to a study of blood T cell repertoires in COVID-19. Study as a whole: Collection of acute and convalescent COVID-19 samples took place in the United States, Italy and Spain.

The source is a woman aged 18-29 years who had recovered from COVID-19. The specimen was PBMCs or T cells enriched from blood (not recorded which).

CDR3 protein: CASSFVNRDEQYF. The CDR3 nucleotides read TGTGCCAGCAGCTTCGTCAACAGGGACGAGCAGTACTTC. J is TRBJ2-7 and V is TRBV7-6; tentatively, D is TRBD1 (6 bases). Trimming left V 3 bases short and J 5 bases short, with 11 bases between. The CDR3 has 13 amino acids. Germline-derived CDR1 and CDR2 are SGHVS and FNYEAQ. Complete variable domain (other parts from reference TRBV7-6 and TRBJ2-7): GAGVSQSPRYKVTKRGQDVALRCDPISGHVSLYWYRQALGQGPEFLTYFNYEAQQDKSGLPNDRFSAERPEGSISTLTIQRTEQRDSAMYRCASSFVNRDEQYFGPGTRLTVT.